The following is a T cell receptor (beta chain) sequence with its context. V shed 6 bases and J shed 2 bases, with 11 bases lying between them. The length of the CDR3 is 14 residues. Germline V CDR1 and CDR2: MRHNA, SNTAGT. As originally analysed: Amplification of reference gene primers was used by the study to estimate nucleated cell counts. Sequencing used immunoSEQ multiplex PCR; TCRdb keeps in-frame clones, though not all of them. Clone size and V and J calls were adopted from that table, with D and trimming inferred from the DNA. The profile shows about 130,000 clones, roughly 88% of them singletons. This entry belongs to a study of blood T cell repertoires in COVID-19. Looking at the study overall: COVID-19 samples collected from the United States, Italy and Spain covered acute and convalescent phases. T cells, B-cell-depleted T cells, or PBMCs provided the cDNA or gDNA that served as material.

Material for sequencing was peripheral blood. This chain uses TRBV6-4 with TRBJ1-5, with D maybe TRBD1 (5 bases). This sequence originates from a human donor in a cohort sampled during active COVID-19. The DNA for the CDR3 is TGTGCCAGCAGCACAGGTAGTGGCAATCAGCCCCAGCATTTT. Translation: CASSTGSGNQPQHF.